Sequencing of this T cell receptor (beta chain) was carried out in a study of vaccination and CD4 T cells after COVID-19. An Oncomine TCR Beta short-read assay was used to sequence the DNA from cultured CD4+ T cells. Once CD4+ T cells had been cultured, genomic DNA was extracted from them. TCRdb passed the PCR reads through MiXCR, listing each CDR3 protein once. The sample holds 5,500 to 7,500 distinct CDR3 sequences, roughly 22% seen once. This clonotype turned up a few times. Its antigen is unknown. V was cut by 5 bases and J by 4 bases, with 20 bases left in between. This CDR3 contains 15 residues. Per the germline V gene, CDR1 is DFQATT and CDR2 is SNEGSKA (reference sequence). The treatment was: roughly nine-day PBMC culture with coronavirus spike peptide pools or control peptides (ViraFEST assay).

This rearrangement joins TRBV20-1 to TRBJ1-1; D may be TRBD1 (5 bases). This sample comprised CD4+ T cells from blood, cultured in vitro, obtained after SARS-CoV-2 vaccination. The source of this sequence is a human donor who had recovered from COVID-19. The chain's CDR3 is CSAPRPGRLRTEAFF. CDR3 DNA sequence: TGCAGTGCTCCCAGACCAGGGAGACTTCGCACTGAAGCTTTCTTT.